The source of this T cell receptor (beta chain) is a study of blood T cell repertoires in COVID-19. About the study: In each case, the material was cDNA or gDNA derived from T cells, B-cell-depleted T cells, or PBMCs.

Germline V lookup: CDR1 SQVTM, CDR2 ANQGSEA. Deletions cut 6 bases from V and 0 bases from J, with 9 bases between. The CDR3 sequence is 13 residues long. This clone was observed a single time. TCRdb's table, derived via immunoSEQ multiplex PCR, lists solely in-frame clones and lacks some. Of under 45,000 clones listed, around 76% are singletons. The chain links TRBV29-1 to TRBJ1-3, with a tentative D call TRBD1 (5 bases). Sequencing was carried out using peripheral blood. The source is a man older than 75 with acute or convalescent COVID-19. This chain's CDR3 is CSVGLNSGNTIYF. The CDR3 DNA is TGCAGCGTGGGACTGAACTCTGGAAACACCATATATTTT.